A selection of T cell receptor beta chains follows, all from one sample in a study of radiotherapy plus CTLA-4 blockade in lung cancer. TCRdb's copy holds only in-frame clones and misses some; the assay was immunoSEQ multiplex PCR. Found here are 47,000 or so clones, approximately 81% of them singletons; the top ten hold 25% to 35%. The sequences come from peripheral blood, collected from a patient treated with radiotherapy plus ipilimumab. The receptors derive from a human donor with non-small cell lung cancer whose response to radiotherapy plus ipilimumab could not be evaluated. Each CDR3 is given with its conserved first and last residue. The order of the fields is J gene, V gene, D gene, clone size, CDR3 DNA, CDR3 protein. A D gene is named only where the DNA matches it firmly. The listing skips clone size in some rows; elsewhere it reads once, few, many or a size class.

TRBJ1-1 TRBV19 . . TGTGCCAGTAGTCTACAGACCTCTATTACTCAATTTTCCGCTGAAGCTTTCTTT CASSLQTSITQFSAEAFF
TRBJ2-5 TRBV7-6 . . TGTGCCAGCAGCCTCCGGGGGTCGGGAGAGACCCAGTACTTC CASSLRGSGETQYF
TRBJ2-3 TRBV9 TRBD2 . TGTGCCAGCAGCGCCCTCCGGGGGGCAGATACGCAGTATTTT CASSALRGADTQYF
TRBJ2-7 TRBV19 TRBD2 . TGTGCCAGTAGGAGGACTAGCGGGAGTTTCGAGCAGTACTTC CASRRTSGSFEQYF
TRBJ1-2 TRBV10-3 . . TGTGCCATCAGTGAGTCGACCGCCGGGGATTATGGCTACACCTTC CAISESTAGDYGYTF
TRBJ2-2 TRBV5-1 . . TGCGCCAGCAGCTTGGTTAGCGGTGTGAACACCGGGGAGCTGTTTTTT CASSLVSGVNTGELFF
TRBJ1-2 TRBV4-1 . . TGCGCCAGCAGCCCACCGGACAGCCCGAACTATGGCTACACCTTC CASSPPDSPNYGYTF
TRBJ2-5 TRBV28 TRBD1 . TGTGCCAGCAGTTTAGCCGGGACAGGGGTAGAGACCCAGTACTTC CASSLAGTGVETQYF
TRBJ2-3 TRBV15 TRBD2 . TGTGCCACCAGCAGAGACATTAGGCTAGCGGGAGGGCCCCGCACAGATACGCAGTATTTT CATSRDIRLAGGPRTDTQYF
TRBJ2-3 TRBV6-5 . . TGTGCCAGCAGTTACAGGGGCTCGAGTTCAGATACGCAGTATTTT CASSYRGSSSDTQYF
TRBJ1-2 TRBV9 . . TGTGCCAGCAGCGTATCGGGGGGTCAGAGGGGCTACACCTTC CASSVSGGQRGYTF
TRBJ2-1 TRBV11-2 TRBD2 . TGTGCCAGCAGCCGGGGGGGTAATGAGCAGTTCTTC CASSRGGNEQFF
TRBJ2-3 TRBV18 TRBD1 . TGTGCCAGCTCACCCACCCTGGGACAGGGCGCAGATACGCAGTATTTT CASSPTLGQGADTQYF
TRBJ2-7 TRBV7-3 TRBD1 . TGTGCCAGCAGCTTAGGACAGGGGGTGTCCTACGAGCAGTACTTC CASSLGQGVSYEQYF
TRBJ2-3 TRBV28 . . TGTGCCAGCAGTCCCCTAGGGGTGACGGATACGCAGTATTTT CASSPLGVTDTQYF
TRBJ1-1 TRBV10-3 . few TGTGCCATCAGTGAGGCGGATAAGAACACTGAAGCTTTCTTT CAISEADKNTEAFF
TRBJ2-7 TRBV29-1 TRBD2 . TGCAGCGTTGAAGAAAGGGCAAGCGGGAGTGGCTACGAGCAGTACTTC CSVEERASGSGYEQYF
TRBJ1-5 TRBV28 TRBD1 . TGTGCCAGCAGCCAGCGACAGGGGGCTCAGCCCCAGCATTTT CASSQRQGAQPQHF
TRBJ2-1 TRBV6-5 . . TGTGCCAGCAGTTACTCGAGAGGCAATGAGCAGTTCTTC CASSYSRGNEQFF
TRBJ2-4 TRBV5-6 TRBD1 . TGTGCCAGCAGCCGAGGACAGGCCCTAGCCAAAAACATTCAGTACTTC CASSRGQALAKNIQYF
TRBJ2-3 TRBV11-3 TRBD2 . TGTGCCAGCAGCTTCGGCGGGAGCTCAGATACGCAGTATTTT CASSFGGSSDTQYF
TRBJ1-2 TRBV7-2 . . TGTGCCAGCAGCTTAGGGTCAGGGAATATTAACTATGGCTACACCTTC CASSLGSGNINYGYTF